A selection of T cell receptor beta chains follows, all from one sample in a study of T cells after yellow fever vaccination. TCRdb recomputed calls from the 5' RACE reads with MiXCR, one row per CDR3 protein. The sample consists of about 120,000 distinct CDR3 sequences, 7.2% of them appearing once. This sample comprised CD4+ T cells sorted from PBMCs, obtained approximately 40 days after the first yellow fever vaccination. These receptors all stem from a man between 18 and 35 years old who received the YFV17D yellow fever vaccine. CDR3s include the opening cysteine and the closing phenylalanine or tryptophan. The D gene is left open where the match is weak. The size entry is marked missing in some rows and otherwise reads once, few, many or a size class.

CDR3 length | J gene | D gene | V gene | clone size | CDR3 protein | CDR3 DNA
15 | TRBJ2-5 | TRBD1 | TRBV5-1 | many | CASSKGQGDRETQYF | TGCGCCAGCAGCAAAGGACAGGGGGATCGAGAGACCCAGTACTTC
15 | TRBJ2-1 | . | TRBV7-2 | many | CASSWGPPGHNEQFF | TGTGCCAGCAGCTGGGGTCCCCCGGGTCACAATGAGCAGTTCTTC
13 | TRBJ1-1 | . | TRBV3-1 | many | CASSQYTGTEAFF | TGTGCCAGCAGCCAATACACAGGAACTGAAGCTTTCTTT
16 | TRBJ1-2 | . | TRBV27 | . | CASRPGTAPLGYGYTF | TGTGCCAGCAGGCCCGGGACGGCCCCACTAGGCTATGGCTACACCTTC
13 | TRBJ1-2 | . | TRBV5-4 | . | CASSLPDLYGYTF | TGTGCCAGCAGCTTGCCAGATTTATATGGCTACACCTTC
15 | TRBJ2-5 | TRBD2 | TRBV3-1 | many | CASRRYSGGQETQYF | TGTGCCAGCAGGCGTTATAGCGGGGGGCAAGAGACCCAGTACTTC
15 | TRBJ2-5 | TRBD2 | TRBV6-2/TRBV6-3 | few | CASGFPGTSGGTQYF | TGTGCCAGCGGCTTCCCCGGGACTAGCGGGGGGACACAGTACTTC
16 | TRBJ2-1 | TRBD2 | TRBV9 | many | CASSDRRGGASNEQFF | TGTGCCAGCAGCGATCGGCGGGGGGGCGCGAGCAATGAGCAGTTCTTC
16 | TRBJ1-4 | . | TRBV7-6 | few | CASSTGTGPRREKLFF | TGTGCCAGCAGTACCGGCACAGGGCCGAGGAGGGAAAAACTGTTTTTT
13 | TRBJ2-3 | . | TRBV27 | many | CASSSTATDTQYF | TGTGCCAGCAGTTCTACAGCCACAGATACGCAGTATTTT